These 21 T cell receptor beta chains were sequenced from one sample in a study of T-cell memory formation after mild COVID-19. TCRdb passed the 5' RACE reads through MiXCR, listing each CDR3 protein once. The sample records under 300,000 distinct CDR3 sequences, approximately 9% being singletons. Sequenced input: PBMCs or a T cell subset sorted from them (not recorded which). The receptors originated from a man between 18 and 29 years old who had mild COVID-19 (a few samples of this study predate the infection). Cell type and time point are not known.

This clonotype was picked up many times. The gene calls are TRBV11-2 and TRBJ2-2; D is tentatively TRBD1 or TRBD2 (5 bases each). The CDR3 extends over 17 amino acids. V shed 1 base and J shed 5 bases, with 17 bases lying between them. Germline V gene lookup returns CDR1 SGHAT and CDR2 FQNNGV. DNA of the CDR3: TGTGCCAGCAGCTTAGGGCCGGGGCAGGGCTGGACCGGGGAGCTGTTTTTT. Protein: CASSLGPGQGWTGELFF.

This clonotype has ten or more counts. V gene TRBV9 combines with J gene TRBJ2-4; D possibly corresponds to TRBD1 (6 bases). The ends were cut back, 4 bases at V and 8 bases at J, with 10 bases in the middle. CDR3 length: 12 amino acids. Germline assignment: CDR1 SGDLS and CDR2 YYNGEE. The CDR3 coding sequence is TGTGCCAGCAGCACAGGGTTGGACATTCAGTACTTC. Amino acid sequence: CASSTGLDIQYF.

This clonotype was observed a few times. The chain employs TRBV4-2 and TRBJ2-6, with 7 bases matching TRBD2. From germline, CDR1 is LGHNA and CDR2 YNFKEQ. V was pared by 3 bases and J by 0 bases, with 5 bases of the junction left unmatched. The CDR3 is made up of 17 amino acids. The CDR3, as DNA: TGTGCCAGCAGCCATTCTAGCGGTAGCTCTGGGGCCAACGTCCTGACTTTC. Protein: CASSHSSGSSGANVLTF.

This chain uses TRBV6-2 or TRBV6-3 with TRBJ2-3; 7 nucleotides match TRBD1. This CDR3 has 16 residues. Germline CDR1 and CDR2: MNHEY and SVGEGT. V gave up 4 bases and J gave up 3 bases; unmatched junction bases: 10. This chain's CDR3 is CASSSRRQGETDTQYF. For the CDR3, the DNA is TGTGCCAGCAGTTCCCGTCGACAGGGTGAAACAGATACGCAGTATTTT.

This clonotype was seen ten or more times. The chain joins TRBV3-1 to TRBJ2-3; either TRBD1 or TRBD2 may supply D (6 bases each). Germline assignment: CDR1 LGHDT and CDR2 YNNKEL (reference sequence). V lost 5 bases and J 6 bases, leaving 21 bases between the germline ends. The CDR3 consists of 16 residues. The CDR3 loop reads CASSTRFRRGDDTQYF. CDR3 nucleotides: TGTGCCAGCAGCACACGGTTTCGAAGGGGGGATGATACGCAGTATTTT.

The chain couples TRBV7-2 to TRBJ2-1, with 10 nucleotides matching TRBD2. This CDR3 has 15 residues. Trimming removed 6 bases from V and 1 base from J; junction bases left unmatched: 3. The germline V gene encodes CDR1 SGHTA and CDR2 FQGNSA. CDR3 DNA: TGTGCCAGCAGGCTAGCGGGGGCTTCCTACAATGAGCAGTTCTTC. The encoded protein is CASRLAGASYNEQFF.

This clonotype has a count of ten or more. The chain combines TRBV20-1 with TRBJ2-5; 9 bases are shared with TRBD2. The V gene's germline CDR1 is DFQATT and CDR2 SNEGSKA (reference sequence). The CDR3 extends over 14 amino acids. In nucleotides, the CDR3 is TGCAGCGCCGGGACTAGCCCTGATGGAGGGACCCAGTACTTC. Protein sequence: CSAGTSPDGGTQYF.

This chain connects TRBV10-2 to TRBJ1-6; D gene ambiguous. The germline CDR1 and CDR2 sequences are WSHSY and SAAADI. The CDR3 runs to 13 residues. V was trimmed by 8 bases and J by 5 bases, leaving 10 bases between them. CDR3 protein: CASGRYDNSPLHF. As DNA, the CDR3 is TGCGCCAGCGGACGGTATGATAATTCACCCCTCCACTTT.

This clonotype was seen many times. This chain joins TRBV7-6 and TRBJ2-1, with TRBD1 identical over 7 bases. V gave up 2 bases and J gave up 7 bases; unmatched junction bases: 8. The germline gives CDR1 SGHVS, CDR2 FNYEAQ. This CDR3 comprises 15 residues. In nucleotides, the CDR3 is TGTGCCAGCAGCTTAAGGGCAGGGGGTCGGAATGAGCAGTTCTTC. Translating gives CASSLRAGGRNEQFF. Using reference TRBV7-6 and TRBJ2-1 for the parts outside the CDR3, the full variable domain is GAGVSQSPRYKVTKRGQDVALRCDPISGHVSLYWYRQALGQGPEFLTYFNYEAQQDKSGLPNDRFSAERPEGSISTLTIQRTEQRDSAMYRCASSLRAGGRNEQFFGPGTRLTVL.

This clonotype was seen many times. The chain is built from TRBV7-6 and TRBJ2-7, with D uncertain. Per the germline V gene, CDR1 is SGHVS and CDR2 is FNYEAQ. The CDR3 is 14 residues long. Trimming shortened V by 1 base and J by 1 base, and 8 bases separated the two germline ends. The CDR3 sequence is CASSLETLSYEQYF. CDR3 bases: TGTGCCAGCAGCTTAGAGACCCTTTCCTACGAGCAGTACTTC.

This clonotype was seen many times. The chain carries TRBV7-2 and TRBJ1-4; possible D gene TRBD1, 6 bases. V was trimmed by 5 bases and J by 8 bases, leaving 18 bases between them. Germline values: CDR1 SGHTA, CDR2 FQGNSA. The CDR3 is made up of 15 amino acids. CDR3 DNA: TGTGCCAGCAGCCCCTCAGGGGATCTGGTCGAAAAACTGTTTTTT. It encodes CASSPSGDLVEKLFF. Variable domain in full (rest from reference TRBV7-2 and TRBJ1-4): GAGVSQSPSNKVTEKGKDVELRCDPISGHTALYWYRQSLGQGLEFLIYFQGNSAPDKSGLPSDRFSAERTGGSVSTLTIQRTQQEDSAVYLCASSPSGDLVEKLFFGSGTQLSVL.

The chain's CDR3 is CASGALGPSGAFF. As DNA, the CDR3 is TGTGCCAGCGGGGCCCTAGGACCGTCTGGGGCTTTCTTT. The genes are TRBV27 and TRBJ1-1; D is perhaps TRBD1 (5 bases). Germline CDR1 reads MNHEY; CDR2 reads SMNVEV (reference sequence). V dropped 8 bases and J dropped 11 bases, with 21 bases sitting between them. This CDR3 has 13 residues.

This clonotype was found a few times. The chain couples TRBV6-1 to TRBJ2-5; 8 bases match TRBD1. Trimming took 8 bases from V and 3 from J; bases not matched to a gene: 5. This CDR3 is 13 amino acids long. The germline V gene has CDR1 MNHNS and CDR2 SASEGT. The CDR3 sequence: CASLRTGKETQYF. The CDR3 DNA is TGTGCCAGCCTCCGGACAGGGAAAGAGACCCAGTACTTC.

The sample holds a few counts of this clonotype. The V gene is TRBV3-1, the J gene TRBJ2-5; weak D call: TRBD1 (6 bases). The V gene's germline CDR1 is LGHDT and CDR2 YNNKEL (reference sequence). The CDR3 spans 14 residues. Trimming took off 2 bases at V and 3 bases at J, with 10 bases between the two ends. CDR3 loop: CASSQTQGKETQYF. The DNA for the CDR3 is TGTGCCAGCAGCCAAACACAGGGAAAAGAGACCCAGTACTTC.

This clonotype was counted only a few times. The rearrangement uses TRBV10-1 and TRBJ2-2, with no clear D. V was cut by 0 bases and J by 1 base, with 0 bases left in between. This CDR3 comprises 13 residues. The germline CDR1 and CDR2 sequences are WNHNN and SYGVQD (reference sequence). Written as DNA, the CDR3 is TGCGCCAGCAGTGAGTCGAACACCGGGGAGCTGTTTTTT. Amino acid sequence: CASSESNTGELFF.

The genes are TRBV5-6 and TRBJ2-3; TRBD1 is a possible D gene (6 bases). CDR3 length: 13 residues. Germline V gene lookup returns CDR1 SGHDT and CDR2 YYEEEE. The CDR3 nucleotides are TGTGCGGGGGCCCGGGCCCTGGCAGATACGCAGTATTTT. It yields the protein CAGARALADTQYF.

This clonotype was observed a few times. The V call is TRBV7-9, the J call TRBJ1-1; maybe TRBD1 (6 bases). The germline V gene encodes CDR1 SEHNR and CDR2 FQNEAQ (reference sequence). The V and J ends lost 4 bases and 5 bases respectively, with 17 bases between them. This CDR3 comprises 15 residues. The CDR3 protein is CASSSPTGARTEAFF. The CDR3 nucleotides are TGTGCCAGCAGCTCACCCACGGGGGCTAGGACTGAAGCTTTCTTT. Full variable domain (missing parts from reference TRBV7-9 and TRBJ1-1): DTGVSQNPRHKITKRGQNVTFRCDPISEHNRLYWYRQTLGQGPEFLTYFQNEAQLEKSRLLSDRFSAERPKGSFSTLEIQRTEQGDSAMYLCASSSPTGARTEAFFGQGTRLTVV.

This chain uses TRBV9 with TRBJ1-2, with D tentatively TRBD1 (5 bases). The CDR3 contains 15 residues. V gave up 4 bases and J gave up 0 bases, with 13 bases separating them. Germline CDR1 and CDR2: SGDLS and YYNGEE. The CDR3 region is CASSLTADPNYGYTF. The CDR3 DNA follows: TGTGCCAGCAGCTTGACAGCGGACCCTAACTATGGCTACACCTTC.

The table lists this clonotype with a few counts. The J gene is TRBJ2-2, the V gene TRBV6-2 or TRBV6-3; a possible D gene is TRBD1 (5 bases). The CDR3 loop spans 13 amino acids. V lost 6 bases and J 6 bases, leaving 11 bases between the germline ends. The V gene's germline CDR1 is MNHEY and CDR2 SVGEGT. The CDR3 loop is CASRQGVAGELFF. The DNA for the CDR3 is TGTGCCAGCAGACAAGGGGTTGCCGGGGAGCTGTTTTTT.

This clonotype was observed a handful of times. This chain joins TRBV19 and TRBJ1-5, with unresolved D. CDR1 is LNHDA, CDR2 SQIVND, per germline (reference sequence). The CDR3 is 11 amino acids. The germline V and J ends were trimmed by 5 bases and 9 bases, with 8 bases remaining between them. For the CDR3, the DNA is TGTGCCAGTAGTTCGACGCGGCCCCAGCATTTT. Protein: CASSSTRPQHF.

Notes on this clonotype: One junction end does not reproduce the germline sequence, and a read error may be involved. The CDR3 sequence is CASSATRTSEKLFF. Written as DNA, the CDR3 is TGTGCCAGCAGTGCGACGAGGACTAGTGAAAAACTGTTTTTT. The chain carries TRBV25-1 and TRBJ1-4; D ambiguous. There are 14 residues in the CDR3. The germline V gene has CDR1 MGHDK and CDR2 SYGVNS.